Sequencing of this TCR beta chain was carried out in a study of blood T cell repertoires in COVID-19. In the study overall: The United States, Italy and Spain were the sources of the acute and convalescent COVID-19 samples. T cells, B-cell-depleted T cells, or PBMCs provided the cDNA or gDNA that served as material.

This clone was counted between two and nine times. Original analysis: The assay estimated nucleated cells by amplifying reference gene primers. Method: immunoSEQ multiplex PCR; TCRdb's copy keeps in-frame clones and lacks some. The D gene and trimming were derived from the DNA, and the V and J assignments and clone size from that table. This sample has some 200,000 clones, with more than 75% found just once. This CDR3 has 15 residues. The germline gives CDR1 MNHEY, CDR2 SMNVEV (reference sequence). V shed 8 bases and J shed 1 base, with 17 bases lying between them. What was sequenced was peripheral blood. This sequence was found in a woman between 35 and 50 years old with acute or convalescent COVID-19. The genes are TRBV27 and TRBJ1-1; tentative D call: TRBD1 (5 bases). CDR3 amino acids: CASRTGLTGNTEAFF. CDR3 sequence (DNA): TGTGCCAGCCGCACGGGACTTACAGGGAACACTGAAGCTTTCTTT.